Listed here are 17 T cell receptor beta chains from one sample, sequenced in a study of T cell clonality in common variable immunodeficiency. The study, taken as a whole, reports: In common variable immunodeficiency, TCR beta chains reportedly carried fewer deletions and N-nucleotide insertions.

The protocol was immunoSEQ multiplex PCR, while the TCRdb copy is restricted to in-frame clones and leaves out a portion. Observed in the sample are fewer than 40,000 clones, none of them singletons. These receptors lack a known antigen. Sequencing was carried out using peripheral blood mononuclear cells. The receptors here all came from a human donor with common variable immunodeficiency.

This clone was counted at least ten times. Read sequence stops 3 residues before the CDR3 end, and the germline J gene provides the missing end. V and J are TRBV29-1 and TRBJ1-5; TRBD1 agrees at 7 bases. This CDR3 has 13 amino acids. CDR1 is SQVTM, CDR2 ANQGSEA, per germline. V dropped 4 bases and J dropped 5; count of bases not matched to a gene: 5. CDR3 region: CSVVGDRDQPQHF. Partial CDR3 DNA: TGCAGCGTTGTAGGGGACAGAGATCAGCCC.

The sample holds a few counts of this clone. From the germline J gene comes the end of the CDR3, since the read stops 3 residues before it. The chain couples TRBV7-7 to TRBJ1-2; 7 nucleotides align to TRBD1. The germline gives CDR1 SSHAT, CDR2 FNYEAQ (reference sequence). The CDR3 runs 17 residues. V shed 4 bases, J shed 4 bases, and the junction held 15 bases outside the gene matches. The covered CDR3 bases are TGTGCCAGCAGCTCTCCGGGACAGCTAAAGATGGGCTATGGC. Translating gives CASSSPGQLKMGYG. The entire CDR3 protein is CASSSPGQLKMGYGYTF.

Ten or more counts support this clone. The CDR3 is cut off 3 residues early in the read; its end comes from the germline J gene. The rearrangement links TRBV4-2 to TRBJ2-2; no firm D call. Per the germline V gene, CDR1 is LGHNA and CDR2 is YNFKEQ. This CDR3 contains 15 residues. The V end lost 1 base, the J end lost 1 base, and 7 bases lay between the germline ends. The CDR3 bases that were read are TGTGCCAGCAGCCAAGCTAAGGGGAACACCGGGGAG. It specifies CASSQAKGNTGE. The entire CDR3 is CASSQAKGNTGELFF.

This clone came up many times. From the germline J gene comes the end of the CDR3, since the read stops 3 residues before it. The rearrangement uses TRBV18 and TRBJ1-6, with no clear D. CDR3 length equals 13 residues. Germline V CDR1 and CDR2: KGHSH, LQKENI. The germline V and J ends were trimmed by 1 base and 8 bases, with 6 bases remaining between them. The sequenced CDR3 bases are TGTGCCAGCTCACCACTAACGGATTCACCC. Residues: CASSPLTDSP. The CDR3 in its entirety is CASSPLTDSPLHF.

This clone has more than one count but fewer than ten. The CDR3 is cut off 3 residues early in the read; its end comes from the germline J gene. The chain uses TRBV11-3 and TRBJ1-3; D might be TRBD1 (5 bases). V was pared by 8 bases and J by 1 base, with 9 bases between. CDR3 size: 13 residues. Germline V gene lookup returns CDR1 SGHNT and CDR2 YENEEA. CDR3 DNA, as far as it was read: TGTGCCAGCGTTGGGGGGTCTGGAAACACC. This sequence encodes CASVGGSGNT. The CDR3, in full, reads CASVGGSGNTIYF.

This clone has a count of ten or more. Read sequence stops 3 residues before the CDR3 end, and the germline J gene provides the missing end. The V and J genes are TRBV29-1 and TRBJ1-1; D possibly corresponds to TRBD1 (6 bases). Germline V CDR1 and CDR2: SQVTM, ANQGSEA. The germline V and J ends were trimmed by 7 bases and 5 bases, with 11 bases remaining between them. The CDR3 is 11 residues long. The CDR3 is CSGLGGTEAFF. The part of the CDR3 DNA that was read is TGCAGCGGTCTAGGGGGAACTGAA.

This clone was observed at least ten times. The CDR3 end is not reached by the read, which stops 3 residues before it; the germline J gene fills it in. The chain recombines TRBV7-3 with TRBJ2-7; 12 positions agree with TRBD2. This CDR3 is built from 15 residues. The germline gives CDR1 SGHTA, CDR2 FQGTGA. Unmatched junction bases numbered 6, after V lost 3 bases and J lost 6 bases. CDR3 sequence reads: CASSFGTSGRGEQYF. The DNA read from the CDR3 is TGTGCCAGCAGCTTCGGGACTAGCGGGCGTGGCGAG.

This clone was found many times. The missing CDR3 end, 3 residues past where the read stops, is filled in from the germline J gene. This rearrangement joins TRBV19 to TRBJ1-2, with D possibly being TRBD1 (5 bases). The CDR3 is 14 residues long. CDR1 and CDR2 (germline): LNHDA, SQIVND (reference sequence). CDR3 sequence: CASRADKVTGGYTF. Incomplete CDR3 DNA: TGTGCCAGTAGGGCGGACAAGGTCACCGGCGGC.

The CDR3 region is CASSLDGHLVSDTQYF. The sequenced CDR3 bases are TGTGCCAGCAGCTTAGATGGACACCTCGTATCAGATACG. V gene TRBV7-3 combines with J gene TRBJ2-3; perhaps TRBD1 as D (5 bases). The sequenced fragment ends 3 residues before the CDR3 boundary, so the rest is inferred from the germline J gene. The V end was cut by 2 bases, the J end by 4 bases, with 16 bases between. The CDR3 has 16 amino acids. Germline CDR1 and CDR2: SGHTA and FQGTGA. The entire variable domain, with the rest obtained from reference TRBV7-3 and TRBJ2-3, is as follows: GAGVSQTPSNKVTEKGKYVELRCDPISGHTALYWYRQSLGQGPEFLIYFQGTGAADDSGLPNDRFFAVRPEGSVSTLKIQRTERGDSAVYLCASSLDGHLVSDTQYFGPGTRLTVL.

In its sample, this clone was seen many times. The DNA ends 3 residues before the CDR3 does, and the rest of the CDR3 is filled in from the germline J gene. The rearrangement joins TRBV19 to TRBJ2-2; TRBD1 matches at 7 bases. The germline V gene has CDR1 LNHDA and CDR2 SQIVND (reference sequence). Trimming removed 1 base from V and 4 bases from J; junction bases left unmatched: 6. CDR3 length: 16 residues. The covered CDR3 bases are TGTGCCAGTAGTATAGGGGGGACAGACAGCACCGGGGAG. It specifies CASSIGGTDSTGE. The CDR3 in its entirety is CASSIGGTDSTGELFF.

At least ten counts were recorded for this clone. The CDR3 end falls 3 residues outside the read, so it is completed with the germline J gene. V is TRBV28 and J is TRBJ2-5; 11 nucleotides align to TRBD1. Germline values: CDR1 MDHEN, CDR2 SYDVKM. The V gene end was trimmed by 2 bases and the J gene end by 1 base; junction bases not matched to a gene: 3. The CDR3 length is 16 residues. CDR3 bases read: TGTGCCAGCAGTTTAGGGGGGACAGGGGGCCAAGAGACC. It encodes CASSLGGTGGQET. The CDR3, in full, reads CASSLGGTGGQETQYF.

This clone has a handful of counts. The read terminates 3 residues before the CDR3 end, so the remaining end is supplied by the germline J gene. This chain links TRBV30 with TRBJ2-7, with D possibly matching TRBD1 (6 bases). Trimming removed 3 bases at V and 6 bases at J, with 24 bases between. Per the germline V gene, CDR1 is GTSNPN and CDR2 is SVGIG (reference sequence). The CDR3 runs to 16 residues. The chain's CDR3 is CAWRGAGVHRGGEQYF. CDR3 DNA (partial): TGTGCCTGGAGGGGGGCAGGGGTCCACCGTGGGGGCGAG.

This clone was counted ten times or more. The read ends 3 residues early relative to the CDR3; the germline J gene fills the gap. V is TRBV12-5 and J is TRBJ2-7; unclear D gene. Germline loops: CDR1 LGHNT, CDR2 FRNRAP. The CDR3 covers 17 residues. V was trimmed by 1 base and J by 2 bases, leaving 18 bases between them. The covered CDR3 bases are TGTGCTAGTGGTTTGGGATATCTAAAGGGCAAGGCCTACGAG. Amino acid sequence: CASGLGYLKGKAYE. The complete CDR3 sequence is CASGLGYLKGKAYEQYF.

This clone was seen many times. The sequenced part of the CDR3 DNA is TGTGCCAGCTCACCGAAGGGGACTTCCAATGAG. This encodes CASSPKGTSNE. The full CDR3 protein reads CASSPKGTSNEQFF. The gene calls are TRBV18 and TRBJ2-1; D is perhaps TRBD2 (6 bases). The read falls 3 residues short of the CDR3 end, and the missing part is taken from the germline J gene. The CDR3 sequence is 14 residues long. V lost 3 bases and J 6 bases, leaving 12 bases between the germline ends. Germline CDR1 KGHSH, CDR2 LQKENI.

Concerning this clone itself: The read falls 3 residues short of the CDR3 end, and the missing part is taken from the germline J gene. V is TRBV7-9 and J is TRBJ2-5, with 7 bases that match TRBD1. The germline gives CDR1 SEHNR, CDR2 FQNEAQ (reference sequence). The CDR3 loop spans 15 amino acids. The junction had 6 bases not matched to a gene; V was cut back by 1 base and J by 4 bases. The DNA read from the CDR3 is TGTGCCAGCAGCTTAGACGGGACAGCTCTAGAGACC. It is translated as CASSLDGTALET. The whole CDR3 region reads CASSLDGTALETQYF.

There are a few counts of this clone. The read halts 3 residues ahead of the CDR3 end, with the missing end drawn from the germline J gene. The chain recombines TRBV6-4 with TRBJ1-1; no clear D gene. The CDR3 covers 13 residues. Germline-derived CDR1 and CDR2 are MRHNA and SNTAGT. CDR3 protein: CASSYTRGGLAFF. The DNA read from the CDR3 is TGTGCCAGCAGTTACACCCGGGGTGGATTG.

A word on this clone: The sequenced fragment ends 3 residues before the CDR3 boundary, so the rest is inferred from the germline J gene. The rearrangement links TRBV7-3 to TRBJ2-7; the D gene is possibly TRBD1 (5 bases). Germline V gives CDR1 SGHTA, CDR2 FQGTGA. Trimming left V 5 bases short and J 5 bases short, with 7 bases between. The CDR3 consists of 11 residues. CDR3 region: CASSTGNEQYF. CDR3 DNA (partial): TGTGCCAGCAGCACAGGCAACGAG.